The rows below give T cell receptor beta chains drawn from one sample of a study of CXCR3-negative and CXCR3-positive naive CD8 T cells. TCRdb reprocessed the 5' RACE reads; each CDR3 protein has one entry and no DNA is given. Its clone listing holds 100,000 to 150,000 distinct CDR3 sequences. Material for sequencing was naive CXCR3+ CD8+ T cells from blood. These receptors all stem from a human donor in good health. Some clones in this sample may be carry-over from other donors' samples. Both conserved end residues are part of each CDR3.

J gene,CDR3 length,V gene,CDR3 protein
TRBJ2-6,19,TRBV23-1,CASSQSIGSILSGANVLTF
TRBJ2-3,15,TRBV5-1,CASSSLEPQEDTQYF
TRBJ1-1,11,TRBV29-1,CSVDWSTEAFF
TRBJ2-7,15,TRBV20-1,CSARAPVEGYYEQYF
TRBJ2-1,14,TRBV24-1,CATSGDTGGDEQFF
TRBJ2-7,14,TRBV7-9,CASSLEGLVYEQYF
TRBJ1-5,14,TRBV28,CASSVRVSNQPQHF
TRBJ2-1,13,TRBV12-3/TRBV12-4,CASSFAASHEQFF
TRBJ2-7,14,TRBV12-3/TRBV12-4,CASSPGTSHYEQYF
TRBJ2-7,14,TRBV4-1,CASSHTTGPYEQYF
TRBJ2-1,15,TRBV9,CASSETGGSYNEQFF
TRBJ2-6,15,TRBV12-3/TRBV12-4,CASSLHISGANVLTF
TRBJ2-7,13,TRBV12-3/TRBV12-4,CASGRGSSYEQYF
TRBJ1-4,14,TRBV7-8,CASSRTGDLEKLFF
TRBJ2-1,17,TRBV20-1,CSAREIVLGLAYNEQFF